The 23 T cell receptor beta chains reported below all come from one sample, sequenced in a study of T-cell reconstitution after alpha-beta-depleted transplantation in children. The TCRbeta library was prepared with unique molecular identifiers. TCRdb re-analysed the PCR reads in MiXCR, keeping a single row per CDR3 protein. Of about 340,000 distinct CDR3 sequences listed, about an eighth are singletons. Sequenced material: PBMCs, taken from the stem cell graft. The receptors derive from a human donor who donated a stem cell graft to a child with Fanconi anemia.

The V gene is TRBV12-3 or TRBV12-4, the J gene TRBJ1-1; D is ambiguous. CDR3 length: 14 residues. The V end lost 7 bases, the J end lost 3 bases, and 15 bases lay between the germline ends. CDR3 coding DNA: TGTGCCAGCATTTATTCAGTCCCCGACACTGAAGCTTTCTTT. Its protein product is CASIYSVPDTEAFF.

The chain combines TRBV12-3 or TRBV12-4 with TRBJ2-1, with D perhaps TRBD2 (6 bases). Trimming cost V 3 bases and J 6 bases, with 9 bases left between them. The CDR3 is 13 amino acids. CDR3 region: CASSFGTGNEQFF. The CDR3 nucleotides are TGTGCCAGCAGTTTCGGGACTGGCAATGAGCAGTTCTTC.

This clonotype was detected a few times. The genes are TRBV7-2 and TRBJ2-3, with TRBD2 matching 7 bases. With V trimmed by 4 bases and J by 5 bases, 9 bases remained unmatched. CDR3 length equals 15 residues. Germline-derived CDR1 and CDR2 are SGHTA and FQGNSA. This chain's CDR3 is CASSSGGYLGDTQYF. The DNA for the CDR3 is TGTGCCAGCAGCTCGGGGGGTTATCTGGGAGATACGCAGTATTTT.

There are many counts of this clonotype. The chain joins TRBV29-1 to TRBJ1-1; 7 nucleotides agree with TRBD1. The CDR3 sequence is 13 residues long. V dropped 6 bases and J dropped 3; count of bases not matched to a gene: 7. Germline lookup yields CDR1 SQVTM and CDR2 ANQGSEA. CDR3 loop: CSVASGGDTEAFF. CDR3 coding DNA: TGCAGCGTCGCCTCAGGGGGAGACACTGAAGCTTTCTTT.

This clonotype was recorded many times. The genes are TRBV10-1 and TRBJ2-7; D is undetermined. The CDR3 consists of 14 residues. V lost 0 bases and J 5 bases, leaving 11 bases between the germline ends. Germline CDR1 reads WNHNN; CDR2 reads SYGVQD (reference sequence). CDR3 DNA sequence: TGCGCCAGCAGTGAGTCGAAGGGTCGGGACGAGCAGTACTTC. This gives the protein CASSESKGRDEQYF.

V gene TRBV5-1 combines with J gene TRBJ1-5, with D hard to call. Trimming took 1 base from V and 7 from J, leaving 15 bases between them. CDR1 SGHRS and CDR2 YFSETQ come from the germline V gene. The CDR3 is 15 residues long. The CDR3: CASSLSPLLGQPQHF. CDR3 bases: TGCGCCAGCAGCTTGTCCCCCTTGTTGGGGCAGCCCCAGCATTTT.

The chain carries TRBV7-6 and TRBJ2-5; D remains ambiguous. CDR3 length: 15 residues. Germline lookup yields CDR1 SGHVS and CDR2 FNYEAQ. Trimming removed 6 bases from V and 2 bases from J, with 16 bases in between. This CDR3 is CASRPTGDLQETQYF. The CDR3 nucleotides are TGTGCCAGCAGGCCCACTGGCGACCTACAAGAGACCCAGTACTTC.

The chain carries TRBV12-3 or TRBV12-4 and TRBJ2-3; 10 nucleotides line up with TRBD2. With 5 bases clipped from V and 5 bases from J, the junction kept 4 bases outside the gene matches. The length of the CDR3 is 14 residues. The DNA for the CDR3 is TGTGCCAGCAGTGCTAGCGGGGGCCGAGATACGCAGTATTTT. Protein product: CASSASGGRDTQYF.

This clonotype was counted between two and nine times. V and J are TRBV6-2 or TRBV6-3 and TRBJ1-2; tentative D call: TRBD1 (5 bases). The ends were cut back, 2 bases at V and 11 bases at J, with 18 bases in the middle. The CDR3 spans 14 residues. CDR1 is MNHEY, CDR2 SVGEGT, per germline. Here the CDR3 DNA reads TGTGCCAGCAGTTACGGCAGGGACCAGCGTCAGTACACCTTC. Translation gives CASSYGRDQRQYTF.

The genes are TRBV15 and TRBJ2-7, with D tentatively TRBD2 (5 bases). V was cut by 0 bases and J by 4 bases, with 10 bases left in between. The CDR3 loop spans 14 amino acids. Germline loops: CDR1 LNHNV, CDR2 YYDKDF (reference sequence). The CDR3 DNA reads TGTGCCACCAGCAGAGATCGGGGATTATACGAGCAGTACTTC. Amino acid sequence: CATSRDRGLYEQYF.

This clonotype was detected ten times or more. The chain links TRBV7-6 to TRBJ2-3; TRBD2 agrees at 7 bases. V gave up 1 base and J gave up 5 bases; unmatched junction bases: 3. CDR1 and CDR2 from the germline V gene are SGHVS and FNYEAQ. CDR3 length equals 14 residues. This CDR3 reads CASSLGTSLDTQYF. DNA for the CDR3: TGTGCCAGCAGCTTAGGGACTAGTTTAGATACGCAGTATTTT.

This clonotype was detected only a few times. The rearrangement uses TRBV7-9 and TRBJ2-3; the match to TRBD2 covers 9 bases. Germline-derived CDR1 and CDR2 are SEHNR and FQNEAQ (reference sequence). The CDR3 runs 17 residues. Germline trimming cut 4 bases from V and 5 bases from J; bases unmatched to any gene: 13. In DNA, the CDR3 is TGTGCCAGCAGCTGGGGTCGGACTAGCGCGAATGGAGATACGCAGTATTTT. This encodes CASSWGRTSANGDTQYF.

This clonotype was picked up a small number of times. The CDR3 region has the DNA TGTGCCAGCAGCAAGGGTCGGTACCAAGAGACCCAGTACTTC. Translating it yields CASSKGRYQETQYF. This chain links TRBV5-5 with TRBJ2-5; the D is unclear. The CDR3 is 14 amino acids. V was pared by 4 bases and J by 0 bases, with 10 bases between. Germline V gene sequence: CDR1 SGHKS, CDR2 YYEKEE (reference sequence).

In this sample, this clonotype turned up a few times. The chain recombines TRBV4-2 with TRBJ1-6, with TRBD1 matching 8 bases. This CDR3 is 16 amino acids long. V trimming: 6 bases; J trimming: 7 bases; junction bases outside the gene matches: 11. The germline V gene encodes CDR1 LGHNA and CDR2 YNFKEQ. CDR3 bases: TGTGCCAGCAGTGAGGTGGGACAGGCGAGAAATTCACCCCTCCACTTT. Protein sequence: CASSEVGQARNSPLHF.

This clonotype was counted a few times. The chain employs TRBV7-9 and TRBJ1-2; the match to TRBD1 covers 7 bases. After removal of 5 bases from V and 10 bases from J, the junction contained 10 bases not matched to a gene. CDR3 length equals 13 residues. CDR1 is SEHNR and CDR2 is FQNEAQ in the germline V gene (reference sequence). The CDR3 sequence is CASSPTGQPTYTF. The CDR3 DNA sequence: TGTGCCAGCAGCCCAACGGGACAGCCCACCTACACCTTC.

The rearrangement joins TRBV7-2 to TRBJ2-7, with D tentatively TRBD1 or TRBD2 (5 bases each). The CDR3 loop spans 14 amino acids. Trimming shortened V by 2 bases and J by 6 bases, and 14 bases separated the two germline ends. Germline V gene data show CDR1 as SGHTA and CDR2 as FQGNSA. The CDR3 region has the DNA TGTGCCAGCAGCTTACGCCTCCGGGACGTCGAGCAGTACTTC. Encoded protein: CASSLRLRDVEQYF. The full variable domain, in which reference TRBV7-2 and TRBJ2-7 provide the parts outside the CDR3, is GAGVSQSPSNKVTEKGKDVELRCDPISGHTALYWYRQSLGQGLEFLIYFQGNSAPDKSGLPSDRFSAERTGGSVSTLTIQRTQQEDSAVYLCASSLRLRDVEQYFGPGTRLTVT.

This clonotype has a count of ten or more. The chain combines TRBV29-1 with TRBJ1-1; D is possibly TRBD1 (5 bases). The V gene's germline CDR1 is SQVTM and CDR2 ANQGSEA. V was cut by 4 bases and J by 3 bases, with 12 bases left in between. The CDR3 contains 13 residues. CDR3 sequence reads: CSVARGRYTEAFF. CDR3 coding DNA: TGCAGCGTTGCAAGGGGCAGGTACACTGAAGCTTTCTTT.

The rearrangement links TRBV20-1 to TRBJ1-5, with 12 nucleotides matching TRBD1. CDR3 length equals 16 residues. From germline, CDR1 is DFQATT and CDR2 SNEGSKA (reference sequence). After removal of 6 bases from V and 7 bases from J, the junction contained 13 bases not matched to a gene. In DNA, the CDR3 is TGCAGTGCCGCGCGTCCCGGGACAGGGGGCGGCCAGCCCCAGCATTTT. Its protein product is CSAARPGTGGGQPQHF.

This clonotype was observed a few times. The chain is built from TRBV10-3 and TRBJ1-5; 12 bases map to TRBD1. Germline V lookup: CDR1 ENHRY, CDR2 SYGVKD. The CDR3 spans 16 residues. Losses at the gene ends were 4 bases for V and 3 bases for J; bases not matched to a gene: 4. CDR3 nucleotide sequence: TGTGCCATCAGTGGTGGGACAGGGGGCCCCAATCAGCCCCAGCATTTT. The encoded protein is CAISGGTGGPNQPQHF.

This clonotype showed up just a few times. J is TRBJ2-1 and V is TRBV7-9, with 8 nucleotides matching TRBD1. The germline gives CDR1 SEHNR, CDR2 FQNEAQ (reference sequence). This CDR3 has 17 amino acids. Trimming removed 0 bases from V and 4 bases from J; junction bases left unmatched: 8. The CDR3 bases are TGTGCCAGCAGCTTAGCACTCGGGGGACAGGAATACAATGAGCAGTTCTTC. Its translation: CASSLALGGQEYNEQFF.

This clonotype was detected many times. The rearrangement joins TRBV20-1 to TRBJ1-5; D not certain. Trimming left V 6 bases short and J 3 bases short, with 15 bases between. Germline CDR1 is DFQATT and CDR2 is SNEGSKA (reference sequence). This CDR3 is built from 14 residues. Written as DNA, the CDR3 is TGCAGTGCACAGATGGGAGGATCCAATCAGCCCCAGCATTTT. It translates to CSAQMGGSNQPQHF.

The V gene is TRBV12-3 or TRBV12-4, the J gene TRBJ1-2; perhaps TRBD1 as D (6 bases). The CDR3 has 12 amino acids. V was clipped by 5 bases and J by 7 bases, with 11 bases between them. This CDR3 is CASSPGEGGYTF. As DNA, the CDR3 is TGTGCCAGCAGTCCAGGGGAGGGTGGCTACACCTTC.

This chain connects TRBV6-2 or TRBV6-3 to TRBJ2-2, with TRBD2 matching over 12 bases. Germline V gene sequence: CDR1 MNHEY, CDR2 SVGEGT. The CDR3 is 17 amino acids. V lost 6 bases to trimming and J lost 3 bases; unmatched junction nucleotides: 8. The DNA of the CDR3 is TGTGCCAGCAGGGACCCTTGGACTAGCGGGGACACCGGGGAGCTGTTTTTT. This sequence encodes CASRDPWTSGDTGELFF.